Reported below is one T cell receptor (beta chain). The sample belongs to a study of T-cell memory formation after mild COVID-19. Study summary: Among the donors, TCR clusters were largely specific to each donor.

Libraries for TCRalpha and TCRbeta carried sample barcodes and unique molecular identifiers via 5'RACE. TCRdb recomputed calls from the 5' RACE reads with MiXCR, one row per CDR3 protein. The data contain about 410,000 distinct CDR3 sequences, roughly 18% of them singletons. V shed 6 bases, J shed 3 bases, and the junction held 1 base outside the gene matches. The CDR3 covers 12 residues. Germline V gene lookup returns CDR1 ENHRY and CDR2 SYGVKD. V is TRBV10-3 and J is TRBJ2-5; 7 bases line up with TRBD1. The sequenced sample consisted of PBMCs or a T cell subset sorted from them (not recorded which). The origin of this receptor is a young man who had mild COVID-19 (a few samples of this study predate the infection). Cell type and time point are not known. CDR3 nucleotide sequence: TGTGCCATCAGAGGGACAGAAGAGACCCAGTACTTC. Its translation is CAIRGTEETQYF.